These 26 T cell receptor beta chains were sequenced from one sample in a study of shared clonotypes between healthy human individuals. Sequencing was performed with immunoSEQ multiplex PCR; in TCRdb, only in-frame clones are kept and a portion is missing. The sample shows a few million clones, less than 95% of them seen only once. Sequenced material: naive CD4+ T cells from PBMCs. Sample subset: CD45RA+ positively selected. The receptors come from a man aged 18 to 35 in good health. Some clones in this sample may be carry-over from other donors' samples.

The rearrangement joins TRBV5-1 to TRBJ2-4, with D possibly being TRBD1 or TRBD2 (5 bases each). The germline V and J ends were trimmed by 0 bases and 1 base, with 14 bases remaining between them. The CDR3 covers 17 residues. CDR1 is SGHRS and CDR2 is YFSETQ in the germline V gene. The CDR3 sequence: CASSLVSGPGAKNIQYF. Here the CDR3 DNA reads TGCGCCAGCAGCTTGGTCTCGGGGCCGGGGGCCAAAAACATTCAGTACTTC.

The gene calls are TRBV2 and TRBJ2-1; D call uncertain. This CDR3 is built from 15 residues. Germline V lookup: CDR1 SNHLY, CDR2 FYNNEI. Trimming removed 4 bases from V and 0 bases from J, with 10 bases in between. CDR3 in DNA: TGTGCCAGCAGTGCAGACTGGAGCTCCTACAATGAGCAGTTCTTC. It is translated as CASSADWSSYNEQFF.

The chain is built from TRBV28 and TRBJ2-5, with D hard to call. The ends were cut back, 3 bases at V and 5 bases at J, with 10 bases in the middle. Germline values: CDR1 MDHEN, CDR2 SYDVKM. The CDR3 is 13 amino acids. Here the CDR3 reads CASSFVALETQYF. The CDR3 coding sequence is TGTGCCAGCAGTTTCGTGGCCCTGGAGACCCAGTACTTC.

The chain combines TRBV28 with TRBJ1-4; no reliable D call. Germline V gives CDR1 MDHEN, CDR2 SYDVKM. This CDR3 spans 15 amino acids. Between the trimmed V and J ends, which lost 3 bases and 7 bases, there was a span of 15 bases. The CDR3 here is CASSFILSGGEKLFF. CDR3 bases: TGTGCCAGCAGTTTTATTCTGTCTGGAGGTGAAAAACTGTTTTTT.

CDR3 in DNA: TGTGCCAGCAGTTTATGGGGAGCTTATAGCACAGATACGCAGTATTTT. Protein product: CASSLWGAYSTDTQYF. The chain recombines TRBV28 with TRBJ2-3; maybe TRBD2 (5 bases). The CDR3 is 16 amino acids. Between the trimmed V and J ends, which lost 0 bases and 0 bases, there was a span of 10 bases. The germline gives CDR1 MDHEN, CDR2 SYDVKM.

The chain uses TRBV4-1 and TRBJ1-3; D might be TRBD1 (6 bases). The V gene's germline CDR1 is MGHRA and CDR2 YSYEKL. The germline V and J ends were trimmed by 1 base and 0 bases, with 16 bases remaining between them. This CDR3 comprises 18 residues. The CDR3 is CASSQAPPQGSSGNTIYF. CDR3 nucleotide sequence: TGCGCCAGCAGCCAAGCCCCGCCCCAGGGGAGCTCTGGAAACACCATATATTTT.

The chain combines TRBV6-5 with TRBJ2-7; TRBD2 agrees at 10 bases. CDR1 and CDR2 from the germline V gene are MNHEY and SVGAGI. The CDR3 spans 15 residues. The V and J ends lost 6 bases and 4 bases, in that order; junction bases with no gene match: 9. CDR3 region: CASSPTSGISYEQYF. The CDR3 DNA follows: TGTGCCAGCAGCCCCACTAGCGGGATAAGTTACGAGCAGTACTTC.

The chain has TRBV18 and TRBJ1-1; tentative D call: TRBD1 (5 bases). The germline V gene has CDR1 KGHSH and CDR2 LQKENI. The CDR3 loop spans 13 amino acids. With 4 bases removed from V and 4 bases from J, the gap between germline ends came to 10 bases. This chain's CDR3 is CASSQGIGTEAFF. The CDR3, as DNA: TGTGCCAGCTCACAGGGGATCGGCACTGAAGCTTTCTTT.

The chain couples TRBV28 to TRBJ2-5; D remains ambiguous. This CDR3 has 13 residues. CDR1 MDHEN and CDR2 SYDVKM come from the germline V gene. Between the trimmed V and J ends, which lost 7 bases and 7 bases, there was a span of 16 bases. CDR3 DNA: TGTGCCAGCATAAGAAGGGCCAGTGGGACCCAGTACTTC. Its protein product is CASIRRASGTQYF.

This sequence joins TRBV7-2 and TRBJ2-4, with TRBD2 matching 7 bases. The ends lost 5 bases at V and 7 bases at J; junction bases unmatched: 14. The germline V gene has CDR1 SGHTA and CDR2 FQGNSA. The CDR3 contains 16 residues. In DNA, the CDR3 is TGTGCCAGCAGCCCCCGGGGTCCGGGAGGTGGTAACATTCAGTACTTC. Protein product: CASSPRGPGGGNIQYF. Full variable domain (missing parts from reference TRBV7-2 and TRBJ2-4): GAGVSQSPSNKVTEKGKDVELRCDPISGHTALYWYRQSLGQGLEFLIYFQGNSAPDKSGLPSDRFSAERTGGSVSTLTIQRTQQEDSAVYLCASSPRGPGGGNIQYFGAGTRLSVL.

CDR3 amino acids: CSVGRGGSSYEQYF. CDR3 nucleotide sequence: TGCAGCGTTGGGAGAGGGGGCAGCTCCTACGAGCAGTACTTC. V and J are TRBV29-1 and TRBJ2-7; 7 bases are a match to TRBD1. Looked up from germline, CDR1 is SQVTM and CDR2 is ANQGSEA. Losses at the gene ends were 4 bases for V and 0 bases for J; bases not matched to a gene: 6. The CDR3 loop spans 14 amino acids.

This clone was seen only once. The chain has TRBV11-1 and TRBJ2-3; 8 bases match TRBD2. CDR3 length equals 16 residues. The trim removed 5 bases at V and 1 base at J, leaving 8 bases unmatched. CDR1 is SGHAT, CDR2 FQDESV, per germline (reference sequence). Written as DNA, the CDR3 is TGTGCCAGCAGCCCTAGGACTAGCAGCCGCACAGATACGCAGTATTTT. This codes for CASSPRTSSRTDTQYF. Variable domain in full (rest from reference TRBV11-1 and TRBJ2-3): EAEVAQSPRYKITEKSQAVAFWCDPISGHATLYWYRQILGQGPELLVQFQDESVVDDSQLPKDRFSAERLKGVDSTLKIQPAELGDSAMYLCASSPRTSSRTDTQYFGPGTRLTVL.

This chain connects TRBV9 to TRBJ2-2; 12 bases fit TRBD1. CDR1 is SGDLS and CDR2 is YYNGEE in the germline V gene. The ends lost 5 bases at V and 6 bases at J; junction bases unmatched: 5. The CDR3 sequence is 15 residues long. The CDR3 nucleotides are TGTGCCAGCAGGGGGACAGGGGGCGCCTCCGGGGAGCTGTTTTTT. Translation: CASRGTGGASGELFF.

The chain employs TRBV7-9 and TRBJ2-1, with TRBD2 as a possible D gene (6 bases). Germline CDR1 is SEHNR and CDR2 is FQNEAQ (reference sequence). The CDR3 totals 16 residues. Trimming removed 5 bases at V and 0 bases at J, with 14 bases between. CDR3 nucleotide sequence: TGTGCCAGCAGCCCGGTTATCGGGAGCTCCTACAATGAGCAGTTCTTC. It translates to CASSPVIGSSYNEQFF.

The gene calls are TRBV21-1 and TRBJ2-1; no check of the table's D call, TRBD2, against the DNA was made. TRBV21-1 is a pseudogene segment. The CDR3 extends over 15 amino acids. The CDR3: CASSKDGTGVQEQFF. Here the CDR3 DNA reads TGTGCCAGCAGCAAAGACGGGACGGGAGTGCAGGAGCAGTTCTTC.

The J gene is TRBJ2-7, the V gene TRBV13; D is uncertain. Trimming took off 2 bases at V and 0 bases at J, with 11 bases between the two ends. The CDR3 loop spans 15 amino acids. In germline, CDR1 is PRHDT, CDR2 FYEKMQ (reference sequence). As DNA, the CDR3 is TGTGCCAGCAGCTTAAGGGCCTATACCTCCTACGAGCAGTACTTC. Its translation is CASSLRAYTSYEQYF.

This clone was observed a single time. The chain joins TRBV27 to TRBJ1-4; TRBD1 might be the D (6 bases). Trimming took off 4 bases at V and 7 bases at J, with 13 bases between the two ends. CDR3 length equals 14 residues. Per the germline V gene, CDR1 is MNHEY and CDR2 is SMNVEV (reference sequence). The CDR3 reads CASSSIRGTEKLFF. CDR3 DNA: TGTGCCAGCAGTTCGATCAGGGGAACTGAAAAACTGTTTTTT.

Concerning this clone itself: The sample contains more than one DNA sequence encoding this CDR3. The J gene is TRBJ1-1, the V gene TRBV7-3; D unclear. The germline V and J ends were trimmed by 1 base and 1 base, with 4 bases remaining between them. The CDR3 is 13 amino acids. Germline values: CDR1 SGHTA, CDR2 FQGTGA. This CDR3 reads CASSLKRNTEAFF. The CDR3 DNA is TGTGCCAGCAGCTTAAAAAGGAACACTGAAGCTTTCTTT.

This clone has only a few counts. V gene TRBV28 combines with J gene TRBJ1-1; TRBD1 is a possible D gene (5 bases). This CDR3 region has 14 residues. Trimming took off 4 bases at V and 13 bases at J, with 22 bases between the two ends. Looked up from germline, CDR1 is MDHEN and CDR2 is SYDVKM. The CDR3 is CASSSWVIRGVGFF. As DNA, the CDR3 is TGTGCCAGCAGTTCATGGGTGATACGGGGGGTAGGTTTCTTT.

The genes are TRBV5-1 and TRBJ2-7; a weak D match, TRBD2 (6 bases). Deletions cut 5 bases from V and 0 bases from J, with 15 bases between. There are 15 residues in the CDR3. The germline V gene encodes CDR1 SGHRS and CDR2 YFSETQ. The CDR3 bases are TGCGCCAGCAGTCCGGGACTGGTTAGCTCCTACGAGCAGTACTTC. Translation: CASSPGLVSSYEQYF.

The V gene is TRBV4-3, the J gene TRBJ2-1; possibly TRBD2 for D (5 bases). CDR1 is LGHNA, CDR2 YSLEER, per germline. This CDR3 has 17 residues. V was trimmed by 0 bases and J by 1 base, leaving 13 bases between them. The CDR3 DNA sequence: TGCGCCAGCAGCCAAGATCTGCGGGCACGGTCCTACAATGAGCAGTTCTTC. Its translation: CASSQDLRARSYNEQFF.

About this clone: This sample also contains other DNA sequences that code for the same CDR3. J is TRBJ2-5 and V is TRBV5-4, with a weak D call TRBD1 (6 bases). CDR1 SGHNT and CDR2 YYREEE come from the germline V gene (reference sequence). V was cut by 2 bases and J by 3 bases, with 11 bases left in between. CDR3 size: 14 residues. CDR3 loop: CASSFRAGEETQYF. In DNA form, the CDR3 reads TGTGCCAGCAGCTTCCGGGCAGGGGAAGAGACCCAGTACTTC.

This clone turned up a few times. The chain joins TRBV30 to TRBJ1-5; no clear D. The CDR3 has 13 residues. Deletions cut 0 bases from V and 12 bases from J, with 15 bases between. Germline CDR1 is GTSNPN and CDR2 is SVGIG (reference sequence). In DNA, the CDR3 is TGTGCCTGGAGTGTAATGTTTCCGGGCAGCCAGCATTTT. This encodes CAWSVMFPGSQHF. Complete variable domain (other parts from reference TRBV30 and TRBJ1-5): SQTIHQWPATLVQPVGSPLSLECTVEGTSNPNLYWYRQAAGRGLQLLFYSVGIGQISSEVPQNLSASRPQDRQFILSSKKLLLSDSGFYLCAWSVMFPGSQHFGDGTRLSIL.

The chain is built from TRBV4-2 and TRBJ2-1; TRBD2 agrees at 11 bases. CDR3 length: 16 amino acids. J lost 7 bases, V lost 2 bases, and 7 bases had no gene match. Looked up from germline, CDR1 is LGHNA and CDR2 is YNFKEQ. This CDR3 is CASSQPGTSGRNEQFF. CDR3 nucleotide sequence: TGTGCCAGCAGCCAACCCGGGACTAGCGGCCGAAATGAGCAGTTCTTC.

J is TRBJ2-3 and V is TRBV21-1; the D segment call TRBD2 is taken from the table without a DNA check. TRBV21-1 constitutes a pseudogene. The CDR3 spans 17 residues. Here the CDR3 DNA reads TGTGCCAGCAGCAAAGGACTAGCGGGAATTAGCACAGATACGCAGTATTTT. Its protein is CASSKGLAGISTDTQYF.

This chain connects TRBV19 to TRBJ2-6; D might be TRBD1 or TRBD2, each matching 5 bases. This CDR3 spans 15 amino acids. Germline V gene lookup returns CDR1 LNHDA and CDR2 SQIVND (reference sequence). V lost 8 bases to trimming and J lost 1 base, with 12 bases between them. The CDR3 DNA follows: TGTGCCAGTGGAGAGTGGGGGTCTGGGGCCAACGTCCTGACTTTC. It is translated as CASGEWGSGANVLTF.